The rows below give T cell receptor beta chains drawn from one sample of a study of T-cell reconstitution after alpha-beta-depleted transplantation in children. A single record per CDR3 protein comes from TCRdb applying MiXCR to the PCR reads. The table includes fewer than 700,000 distinct CDR3 sequences, roughly 23% detected once. This sample comprised PBMCs, mostly from graft donor cells, obtained 360 days after TCRalphabeta/CD19-depleted stem cell transplant. The source of these receptors is a boy younger than two who had a stem cell transplant for acute myeloid leukemia, so the T cells may come from the graft donor. Both conserved end residues are part of each CDR3. A D gene is named only where the DNA matches it firmly. A row's size may be missing; if present it is once, few, many or a size class.

v_gene	abundance	j_gene	d_gene	CDR3nt	CDR3aa
TRBV19	-	TRBJ1-4	-	TGTGCCAGTAGTATGTGGGGAAGGAAAGATGAAAAACTGTTTTTT	CASSMWGRKDEKLFF
TRBV15	-	TRBJ2-7	TRBD1	TGTGCCACCAGCGCATGGGACAGGGAAAACGAGCAGTACTTC	CATSAWDRENEQYF
TRBV20-1	many	TRBJ1-2	-	TGCAGTGCTTCCCCCCCGTTGGCAGGCTTCTATGGCTACACCTTC	CSASPPLAGFYGYTF
TRBV4-3	-	TRBJ1-1	-	TGCGCCAGCAGCCACGACAGGATTGAAGCTTTCTTT	CASSHDRIEAFF
TRBV12-3/TRBV12-4	many	TRBJ2-3	-	TGTGCCAGCAGTCCTCTTCTCAGGGTGGGCACAGATACGCAGTATTTT	CASSPLLRVGTDTQYF
TRBV13	few	TRBJ1-6	-	TGTGCCAGCGGCGGGGCCTCAGATTCACCCCTCCACTTT	CASGGASDSPLHF
TRBV5-1	-	TRBJ1-1	-	TGCGCCAGCAGCTCCCGGACGGGGACTGAAGCTTTCTTT	CASSSRTGTEAFF
TRBV5-1	many	TRBJ2-5	-	TGCGCCAGCAGCTTGGCCGGCAGGGCTGAGACCCAGTACTTC	CASSLAGRAETQYF
TRBV10-3	-	TRBJ2-3	-	TGTGCCATCAGTGACCCCCTGGGCGCCCGGCCCACAGATACGCAGTATTTT	CAISDPLGARPTDTQYF
TRBV11-2	few	TRBJ2-1	TRBD1	TGTGCCAGCAGCATACAGGGGGCATACAATGAGCAGTTCTTC	CASSIQGAYNEQFF
TRBV25-1	few	TRBJ2-7	TRBD1	TGTGCCAGCGAAACAGGGGCGCACGAGCAGTACTTC	CASETGAHEQYF
TRBV20-1	many	TRBJ2-3	TRBD2	TGCAGTGCTGGTAGCGGGGGCACAGATACGCAGTATTTT	CSAGSGGTDTQYF
TRBV28	-	TRBJ1-6	TRBD1	TGTGCCAGCAGTCCCTGGACAGGGAATAATTCACCCCTCCACTTT	CASSPWTGNNSPLHF
TRBV20-1	few	TRBJ2-7	-	TGCAGTGCTAGAGATGACGGTTACGAGCAGTACTTC	CSARDDGYEQYF
TRBV7-6	-	TRBJ2-6	-	TGTGCCAGCAGCTTAGCGACGGTCTCGGCCAACGTCCTGACTTTC	CASSLATVSANVLTF
TRBV9	-	TRBJ2-7	-	TGTGCCAGCAGCGCGACAGGGCAGGGGGGCGAGCAGTACTTC	CASSATGQGGEQYF
TRBV11-3	few	TRBJ2-1	TRBD1	TGTGCCAGCAGCCCGACGGGACAGGGATTACCCAATGAGCAGTTCTTC	CASSPTGQGLPNEQFF
TRBV10-3	few	TRBJ2-7	TRBD2	TGTGCCATCAGTGAAGCGGGGAACTACGAGCAGTACTTC	CAISEAGNYEQYF
TRBV10-3	few	TRBJ1-4	-	TGTGCCATCAGTGAGTCAGGGGGTGCAACTAATGAAAAACTGTTTTTT	CAISESGGATNEKLFF
TRBV29-1	-	TRBJ1-2	-	TGCAGCGTTGAGAGGACAGAGTACTATGGCTACACCTTC	CSVERTEYYGYTF
TRBV20-1	-	TRBJ2-3	-	TGCAGTGCCTGGGGGGTTTACACAGATACGCAGTATTTT	CSAWGVYTDTQYF
TRBV6-5	-	TRBJ1-1	TRBD1	TGTGCCAGCAGTTACTTGGGGACAGGGATTACTGAAGCTTTCTTT	CASSYLGTGITEAFF
TRBV29-1	few	TRBJ2-1	TRBD1	TGCAGCGTTTCCGGGACAGGGCTTTTTAATGAGCAGTTCTTC	CSVSGTGLFNEQFF
TRBV12-3/TRBV12-4	-	TRBJ1-1	-	TGTGCCAGCAGTCGGTTAACCACTGAAGCTTTCTTT	CASSRLTTEAFF
TRBV5-1	few	TRBJ2-7	-	TGCGCCAGCAGCTTGGAGGTAGCGGCGAACTACGAGCAGTACTTC	CASSLEVAANYEQYF
TRBV5-1	-	TRBJ2-3	-	TGCGCCAGCAGCTTGGCCGCGGACGGTCGCACAGATACGCAGTATTTT	CASSLAADGRTDTQYF
TRBV6-5	many	TRBJ2-4	-	TGTGCCAGCAGTTTCCTGGGGGGGACAGTGGGGGGGCTGGCCAAAAACATTCAGTACTTC	CASSFLGGTVGGLAKNIQYF
TRBV12-3/TRBV12-4	-	TRBJ1-1	-	TGTGCCAGCACCGACAGGCGGCCTATCAAAGAAGCTTTCTTT	CASTDRRPIKEAFF
TRBV29-1	many	TRBJ2-1	TRBD2	TGCAGCGTTGAAGAACCGGGAGGCTCCTACAATGAGCAGTTCTTC	CSVEEPGGSYNEQFF
TRBV15	-	TRBJ2-1	-	TGTGCCACCAGCACCAGCAGCAATGAGCAGTTCTTC	CATSTSSNEQFF
TRBV20-1	-	TRBJ2-3	-	TGCAGTGCTAGAGGAGGGGGGAGCACAGATACGCAGTATTTT	CSARGGGSTDTQYF
TRBV20-1	-	TRBJ2-4	TRBD1	TGCAGTGCTACCTACAGGGGAGAACTAGCCAAAAACATTCAGTACTTC	CSATYRGELAKNIQYF
TRBV4-3	few	TRBJ2-7	TRBD1	TGCGCCAGCAGCCAGGGGTTCCGACAGGGTGGGTATTTCGAGCAGTACTTC	CASSQGFRQGGYFEQYF
TRBV12-3/TRBV12-4	many	TRBJ1-1	-	TGTGCCAGCAGTTTACGGACAGACGCTGAAGCTTTCTTT	CASSLRTDAEAFF
TRBV18	-	TRBJ2-2	-	TGTGCCAGCTCAGCCCCTTCGGAATCCGAGGAGCTGTTTTTT	CASSAPSESEELFF
TRBV29-1	few	TRBJ1-5	-	TGCAGCGTTGCAGGCCCATCGGGTGTGGCCCAGCATTTT	CSVAGPSGVAQHF
TRBV28	many	TRBJ2-5	-	TGTGCCAGCCACACTTCGACCCAAGGGACCCAGTACTTC	CASHTSTQGTQYF
TRBV15	-	TRBJ1-3	-	TGTGCCACCAGCGCTCAGGGAAACACCATATATTTT	CATSAQGNTIYF
TRBV12-3/TRBV12-4	few	TRBJ1-2	-	TGTGCCAGCAGTTTATGGGGGCGTAAGGACCACACCTTC	CASSLWGRKDHTF
TRBV20-1	-	TRBJ2-4	TRBD2	TGCAGTCTGTTTACTAGCGGGGGCGCCTTCTTAGCCAAAAACATTCAGTACTTC	CSLFTSGGAFLAKNIQYF
TRBV20-1	-	TRBJ2-7	TRBD2	TGCAGTGCTAGTATGGGGACTAGCGGGCCCTACGAGCAGTACTTC	CSASMGTSGPYEQYF
TRBV11-2	-	TRBJ1-4	-	TGTGCCAGCAGCTTAGTGGGGGCTCCTGGCTTCAATGAAAAACTGTTTTTT	CASSLVGAPGFNEKLFF
TRBV28	few	TRBJ1-4	TRBD1	TGTGCCAGCAGTCCACGGACAGGGTTGGGGACAACTAATGAAAAACTGTTTTTT	CASSPRTGLGTTNEKLFF
TRBV7-2	few	TRBJ2-5	-	TGTGCCAGCAGCAGCCCGCCGGAAACTATGTACCAAGAGACCCAGTACTTC	CASSSPPETMYQETQYF
TRBV20-1	few	TRBJ2-2	TRBD2	TGCAGTGCTAGGCGGCGGGGGGGCCCGGACACCGGGGAGCTGTTTTTT	CSARRRGGPDTGELFF
TRBV12-3/TRBV12-4	many	TRBJ2-1	TRBD2	TGTGCCAGCAGCCCTAGCGGGGGGGCCCAAAATGAGCAGTTCTTC	CASSPSGGAQNEQFF
TRBV7-3	-	TRBJ2-1	-	TGTGCCAGCAGCACCCATCCTCTAGGGAGCTCCTACAATGAGCAGTTCTTC	CASSTHPLGSSYNEQFF
TRBV9	-	TRBJ2-3	TRBD2	TGTGCCAGCAGCGAGGGACTAGCCTCAGATACGCAGTATTTT	CASSEGLASDTQYF
TRBV20-1	many	TRBJ2-7	TRBD2	TGCAGTGCTAGAGTCCCTTGGGGGGGAACCTACGAGCAGTACTTC	CSARVPWGGTYEQYF
TRBV29-1	few	TRBJ2-3	TRBD2	TGCAGCGTTCGCCGTCTAGCGGGGGTTATATCTAGCACAGATACGCAGTATTTT	CSVRRLAGVISSTDTQYF
TRBV20-1	-	TRBJ2-1	-	TGCAGTGCTAGAGATCGTCCCTACTATGAGCAGTTCTTC	CSARDRPYYEQFF
TRBV7-2	-	TRBJ2-7	-	TGTGCCAGCAGCCCTCTCCCTGGGGGGCTCACCCCCTACGAGCAGTACTTC	CASSPLPGGLTPYEQYF
TRBV4-3	many	TRBJ2-7	-	TGCGCCAGCAGCCAAGATTTAAGGCAGGGGCCCTACGAGCAGTACTTC	CASSQDLRQGPYEQYF
TRBV20-1	many	TRBJ2-3	TRBD2	TGCAGTGCCCCGTTGTATCGACTAGCGGGCGATACGCAGTATTTT	CSAPLYRLAGDTQYF
TRBV7-3	-	TRBJ2-3	-	TGTGCCAGCAGCTTAAAGGGGGTGGGGCGAGAAGATACGCAGTATTTT	CASSLKGVGREDTQYF
TRBV6-1	many	TRBJ2-3	-	TGTGCCAGCAGCATGGCATACCGGCCAGATACGCAGTATTTT	CASSMAYRPDTQYF
TRBV7-6	few	TRBJ1-2	TRBD1	TGTGCCAGCAGCTTAGACGCAGGGGGCATCTATGGCTACACCTTC	CASSLDAGGIYGYTF
TRBV7-2	few	TRBJ2-3	-	TGTGCCAGCAGCGATGGACCTTTGGATACGCAGTATTTT	CASSDGPLDTQYF
TRBV5-1	-	TRBJ2-1	TRBD1	TGCGCCAGCAGCTTGGGACAGGGGGATTGGTATGAGCAGTTCTTC	CASSLGQGDWYEQFF